The 4 T cell receptor beta chains listed next were all sequenced from one sample in a study of CD8+ T cells in alopecia areata. Described treatment: oral pan-JAK inhibitor, 5-10 mg twice daily. Sequencing relied on a cDNA template that was reverse transcribed from extracted RNA. Here immunoSEQ multiplex PCR was the method, and the copy in TCRdb shows in-frame clones only, minus some. Of about 200,000 clones listed, about 58% were seen once; the top ten hold 1.6%. The specimen was CD4+ T cells sorted from blood, collected at week 4, from a patient treated with tofacitinib. All receptors come from a human donor with alopecia areata.

This clone was counted at least ten times. V and J are TRBV5-6 and TRBJ2-5; no definite D call. The V and J ends lost 0 bases and 2 bases respectively, with 11 bases between them. Germline CDR1 SGHDT, CDR2 YYEEEE. This CDR3 comprises 15 residues. The CDR3 DNA reads TGTGCCAGCAGCTTGGACAGATGGAGTCAAGAGACCCAGTACTTC. This codes for CASSLDRWSQETQYF.

The chain links TRBV2 to TRBJ2-5, with a possible D match to TRBD1 (5 bases). This CDR3 is 14 amino acids long. Trimming stripped 2 bases from V and 3 bases from J, with 10 bases between. The V gene's germline CDR1 is SNHLY and CDR2 FYNNEI. The CDR3 here is CASSEWTSKETQYF. CDR3 DNA sequence: TGTGCCAGCAGTGAATGGACAAGTAAAGAGACCCAGTACTTC.

The chain carries TRBV30 and TRBJ1-1, with D possibly matching TRBD1 (6 bases). Germline V gene data show CDR1 as GTSNPN and CDR2 as SVGIG (reference sequence). CDR3 size: 13 residues. Trimming removed 3 bases from V and 5 bases from J, with 13 bases in between. The CDR3 loop reads CAWRPQGWTEAFF. The CDR3 DNA is TGTGCCTGGAGGCCCCAGGGGTGGACTGAAGCTTTCTTT.

The rearrangement links TRBV6-6 to TRBJ1-5; D gene uncertain. Germline V lookup: CDR1 MNHNY, CDR2 SVGAGI (reference sequence). The CDR3 has 13 residues. The V and J ends lost 6 bases and 3 bases respectively, with 9 bases between them. The CDR3 DNA reads TGTGCCAGCAGGTGGACGGCCAATCAGCCCCAGCATTTT. This codes for CASRWTANQPQHF.